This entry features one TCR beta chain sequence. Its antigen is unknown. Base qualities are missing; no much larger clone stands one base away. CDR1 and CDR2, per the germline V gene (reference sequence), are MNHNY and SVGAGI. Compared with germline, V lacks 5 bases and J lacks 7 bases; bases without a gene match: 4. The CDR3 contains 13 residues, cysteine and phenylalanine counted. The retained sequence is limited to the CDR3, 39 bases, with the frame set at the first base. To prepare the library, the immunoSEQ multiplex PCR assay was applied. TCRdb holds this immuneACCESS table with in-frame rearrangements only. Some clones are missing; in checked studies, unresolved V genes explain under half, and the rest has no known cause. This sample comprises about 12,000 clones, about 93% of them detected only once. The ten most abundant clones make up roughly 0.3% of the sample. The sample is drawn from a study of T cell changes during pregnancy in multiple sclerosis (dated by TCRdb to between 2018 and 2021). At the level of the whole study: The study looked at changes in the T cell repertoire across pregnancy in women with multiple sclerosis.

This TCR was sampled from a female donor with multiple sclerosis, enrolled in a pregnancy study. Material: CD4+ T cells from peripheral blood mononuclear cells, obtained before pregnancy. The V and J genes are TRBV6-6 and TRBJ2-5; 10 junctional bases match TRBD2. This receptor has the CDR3 CASSHGTSATQYF. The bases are TGTGCCAGCAGTCACGGGACTAGCGCGACCCAGTACTTC.